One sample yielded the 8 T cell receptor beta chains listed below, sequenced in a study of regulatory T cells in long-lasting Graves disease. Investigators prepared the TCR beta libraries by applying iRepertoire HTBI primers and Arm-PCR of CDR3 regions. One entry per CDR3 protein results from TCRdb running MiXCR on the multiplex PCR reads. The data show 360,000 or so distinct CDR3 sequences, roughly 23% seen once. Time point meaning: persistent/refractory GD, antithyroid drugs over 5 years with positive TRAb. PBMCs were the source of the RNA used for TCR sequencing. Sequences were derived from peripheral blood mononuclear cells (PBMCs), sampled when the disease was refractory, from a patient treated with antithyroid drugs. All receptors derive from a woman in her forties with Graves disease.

In DNA form, the CDR3 reads TGCAGCGCCAGTGGACAGGGGGTCCCTGAAGCTTTCTTT. Translating gives CSASGQGVPEAFF. The rearrangement links TRBV29-1 to TRBJ1-1; 10 bases map to TRBD1. The V gene's germline CDR1 is SQVTM and CDR2 ANQGSEA. V lost 7 bases to trimming and J lost 6 bases; unmatched junction nucleotides: 8. This CDR3 comprises 13 residues.

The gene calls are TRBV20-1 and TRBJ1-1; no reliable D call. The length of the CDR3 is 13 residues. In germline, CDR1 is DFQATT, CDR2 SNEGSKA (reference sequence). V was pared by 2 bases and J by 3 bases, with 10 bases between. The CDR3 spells CSARLDGDTEAFF. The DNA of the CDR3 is TGCAGTGCTAGACTGGACGGGGACACTGAAGCTTTCTTT.

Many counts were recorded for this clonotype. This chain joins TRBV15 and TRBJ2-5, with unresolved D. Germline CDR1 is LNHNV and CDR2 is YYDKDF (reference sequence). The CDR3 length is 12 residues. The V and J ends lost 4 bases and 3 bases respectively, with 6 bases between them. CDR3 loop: CATSNTEETQYF. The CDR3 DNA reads TGTGCCACCAGCAACACGGAAGAGACCCAGTACTTC.

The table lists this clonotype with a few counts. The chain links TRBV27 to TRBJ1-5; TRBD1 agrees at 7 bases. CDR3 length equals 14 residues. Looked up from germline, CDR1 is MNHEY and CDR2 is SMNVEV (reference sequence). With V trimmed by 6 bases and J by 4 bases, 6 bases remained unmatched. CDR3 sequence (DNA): TGTGCCAGCAGGACCGGGACAGAAAATCAGCCCCAGCATTTT. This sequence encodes CASRTGTENQPQHF.

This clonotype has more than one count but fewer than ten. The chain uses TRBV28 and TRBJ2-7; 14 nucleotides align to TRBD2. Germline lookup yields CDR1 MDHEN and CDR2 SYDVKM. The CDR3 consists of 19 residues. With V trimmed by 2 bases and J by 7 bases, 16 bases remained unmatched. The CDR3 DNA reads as TGTGCCAGCAGTTTAGTGGGGTTATCGACTAGCGGGAGGGCCGGAGAGCAGTACTTC. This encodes CASSLVGLSTSGRAGEQYF.

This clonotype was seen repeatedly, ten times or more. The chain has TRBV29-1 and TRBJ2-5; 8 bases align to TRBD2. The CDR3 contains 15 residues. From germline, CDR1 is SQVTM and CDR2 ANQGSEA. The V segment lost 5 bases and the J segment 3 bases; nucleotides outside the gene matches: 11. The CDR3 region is CSVRRLANSKETQYF. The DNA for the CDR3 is TGCAGCGTTCGTAGACTAGCGAACAGTAAAGAGACCCAGTACTTC.

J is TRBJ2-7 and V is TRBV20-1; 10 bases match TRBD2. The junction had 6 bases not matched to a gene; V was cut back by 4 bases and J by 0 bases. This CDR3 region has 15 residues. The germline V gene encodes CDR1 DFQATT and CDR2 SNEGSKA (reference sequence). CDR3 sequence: CSANPTSGASYEQYF. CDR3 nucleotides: TGCAGTGCTAACCCAACTAGCGGGGCCTCCTACGAGCAGTACTTC.

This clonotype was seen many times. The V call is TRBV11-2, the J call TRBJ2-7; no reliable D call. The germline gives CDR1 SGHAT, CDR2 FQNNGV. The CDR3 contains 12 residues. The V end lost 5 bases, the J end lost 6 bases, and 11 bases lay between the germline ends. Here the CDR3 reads CASSPPSIEQYF. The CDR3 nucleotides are TGTGCCAGCAGCCCCCCTTCCATCGAGCAGTACTTC.